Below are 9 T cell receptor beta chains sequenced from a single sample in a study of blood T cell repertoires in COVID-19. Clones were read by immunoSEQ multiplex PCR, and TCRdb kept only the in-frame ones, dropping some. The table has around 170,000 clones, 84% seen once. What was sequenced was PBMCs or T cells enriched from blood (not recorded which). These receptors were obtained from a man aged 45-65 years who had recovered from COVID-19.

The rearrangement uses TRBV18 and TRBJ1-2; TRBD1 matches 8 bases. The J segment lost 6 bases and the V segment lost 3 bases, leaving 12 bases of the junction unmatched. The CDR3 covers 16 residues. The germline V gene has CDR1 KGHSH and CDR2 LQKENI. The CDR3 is CASSPTLQGAGNGYTF. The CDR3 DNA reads TGTGCCAGCTCACCCACGTTGCAGGGGGCTGGAAATGGCTACACCTTC.

The CDR3 spells CAISEMTGRSTEAFF. The CDR3 DNA reads as TGTGCCATCAGTGAAATGACCGGGAGGAGTACTGAAGCTTTCTTT. The J gene is TRBJ1-1, the V gene TRBV10-3; no firm D call. Germline loops: CDR1 ENHRY, CDR2 SYGVKD. V was pared by 3 bases and J by 5 bases, with 16 bases between. The CDR3 covers 15 residues.

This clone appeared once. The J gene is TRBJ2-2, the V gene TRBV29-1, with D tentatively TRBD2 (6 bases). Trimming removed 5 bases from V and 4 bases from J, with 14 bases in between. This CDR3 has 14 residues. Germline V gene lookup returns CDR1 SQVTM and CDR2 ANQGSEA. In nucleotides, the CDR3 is TGCAGCGTTCATTCCGGGGGACCCACCGGGGAGCTGTTTTTT. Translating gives CSVHSGGPTGELFF.

The CDR3 DNA reads as TGTGCCAGCAGTTATAGCGGGGCTAATGAAAAACTGTTTTTT. This codes for CASSYSGANEKLFF. The chain is built from TRBV6-5 and TRBJ1-4; D uncertain. V lost 3 bases and J lost 3, with 8 bases in between. This CDR3 has 14 amino acids. Germline loops: CDR1 MNHEY, CDR2 SVGAGI.

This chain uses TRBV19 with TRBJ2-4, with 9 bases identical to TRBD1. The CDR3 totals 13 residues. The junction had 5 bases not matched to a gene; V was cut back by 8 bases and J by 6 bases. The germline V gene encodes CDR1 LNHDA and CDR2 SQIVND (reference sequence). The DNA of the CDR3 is TGTGCCAGTGGGACAGGGCGTGGAAACATTCAGTACTTC. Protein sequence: CASGTGRGNIQYF. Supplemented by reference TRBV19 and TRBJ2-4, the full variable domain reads DGGITQSPKYLFRKEGQNVTLSCEQNLNHDAMYWYRQDPGQGLRLIYYSQIVNDFQKGDIAEGYSVSREKKESFPLTVTSAQKNPTAFYLCASGTGRGNIQYFGAGTRLSVL.

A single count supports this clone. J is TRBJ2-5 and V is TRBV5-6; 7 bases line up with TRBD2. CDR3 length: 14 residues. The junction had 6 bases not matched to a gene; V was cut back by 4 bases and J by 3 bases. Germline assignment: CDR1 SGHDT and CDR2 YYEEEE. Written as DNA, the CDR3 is TGTGCCAGCAGCCCCCCCAGCGGGGAAGAGACCCAGTACTTC. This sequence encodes CASSPPSGEETQYF.

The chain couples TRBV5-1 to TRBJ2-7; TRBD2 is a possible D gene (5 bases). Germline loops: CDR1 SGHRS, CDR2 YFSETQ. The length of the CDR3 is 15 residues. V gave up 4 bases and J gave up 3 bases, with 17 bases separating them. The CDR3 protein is CASSPEGRQGYEQYF. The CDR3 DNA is TGCGCCAGCAGCCCCGAGGGCCGTCAAGGCTACGAGCAGTACTTC.

The CDR3 is CAISEGQGSTEAFF. CDR3 nucleotides: TGTGCCATCAGTGAAGGTCAGGGAAGCACTGAAGCTTTCTTT. The V and J genes are TRBV10-3 and TRBJ1-1, with a tentative D call TRBD1 (5 bases). Germline CDR1 and CDR2: ENHRY and SYGVKD. The CDR3 length is 14 residues. The V end lost 3 bases, the J end lost 4 bases, and 12 bases lay between the germline ends.

CDR3 protein: CASSWDRKEITLHF. The CDR3 DNA follows: TGTGCCAGCAGTTGGGACAGGAAGGAGATCACCCTCCACTTT. This chain joins TRBV6-5 and TRBJ1-6, with 8 bases matching TRBD1. The CDR3 length is 14 residues. The ends lost 4 bases at V and 14 bases at J; junction bases unmatched: 10. CDR1 MNHEY and CDR2 SVGAGI come from the germline V gene.